This TCR beta chain was sequenced during a study of T cell responses to AZD1222 COVID-19 vaccine (dated by TCRdb to the early 2020s). For context, the study as a whole: AZD1222 recipients given second doses at about 4 weeks or at about 12 weeks were pooled, since spike-specific TCR depth and breadth were not found to differ between the two schedules. Trial participants were enrolled into age subgroups of 18-55, 56-69 and 70-plus years, which contained about 150, 28 and 57 TCR-sequenced participants, respectively. A total of more than 230 trial participants underwent TCR sequencing, of whom about 210 had received two doses of AZD1222 and about 26 had received two doses of the MenACWY control vaccine.

About this clone itself: No cognate antigen has been identified for it. Base qualities are not provided; no much larger clone lies one nucleotide away.

Unmatched junction bases come to 0, with V trimmed by 6 bases and J by 3 bases. The CDR3 measures 13 amino acids from cysteine to phenylalanine. The only DNA kept is the CDR3, 39 bases in frame from the first base. CDR1 and CDR2 were assigned from the germline V gene (reference sequence) as PRHDT and FYEKMQ. The CDR3 regions of human TCRbeta chains were subjected to immunosequencing. Turning to the authors' computational methods: Repertoire TCRs were checked for matches against a reference library of SARS-CoV-2-specific TCRs that had been generated using the MIRA antigen-specificity platform. Breadth was defined as the fraction of unique TCRs that were SARS-CoV-2-associated. Depth was defined as the fraction of total T cells that were SARS-CoV-2-associated. Each spike-specific TCR was assigned to its reactive spike region and to a CD4 or CD8 class using the MIRA data. Log10-transformed breadth and depth values were compared by one-way ANOVA with Sidak's multiple comparisons tests. This immuneACCESS table, as held by TCRdb, lists in-frame sequences with V and J called but not all clones. Of the missing ones, under half trace to an unresolved V gene in checked studies; the others have no known cause. V, J and clone size reflect that table, while D and trimming were determined from the DNA. The sample data list roughly 140,000 clones, and around 88% of these were observed just once. 2.2% of the sample is in the top ten clones.

The full study reports these points: Epitopes outside the regions mutated in the B.1.351 and B.1.1.7 variants were reportedly recognized by nearly half of the unique spike-specific TCRs. In the small 56-69-year group, the increase in depth fell short of significance, most likely because of low power. The vaccine-associated CD4 TCRs covered the entire spike protein, and the dominant responses fell in regions 160-218 and 743-854. After two AZD1222 doses, both the breadth and the depth of spike-specific TCRs were significantly higher than at day 0 and than in MenACWY recipients. Because no day 14 peak-response samples were available, repertoires were characterized only after the peak T cell response. Only 5 to 7 AZD1222 recipients were SARS-CoV-2 seropositive at baseline, limiting conclusions about previously exposed vaccinees. Most participants were white British and females outnumbered males, and the authors suggested that clonal diversity may have been underestimated.

The time point label corresponds to: baseline before first vaccination. The vaccinee samples were drawn from two UK trials, COV001 and COV002, one of which was a single-blind randomized controlled phase 2/3 trial testing AZD1222 (ChAdOx1 nCoV-19) in healthy adults. For TCRbeta chain sequencing, PBMC samples from trial participants were taken at day 0 and at day 28 after the second dose. The starting material was peripheral blood, obtained on day 0 of AZD1222 vaccination. The chain joins TRBV13 to TRBJ2-3, with 10 junctional bases fitting TRBD2. This sequence originates from an adult in good health. The CDR3 is CASRLAGTDTQYF. At the DNA level, the sequence is TGTGCCAGCAGACTAGCGGGAACAGATACGCAGTATTTT.